The 32 T cell receptor beta chains given below trace back to one sample, sequenced in a study of siplizumab effects on memory and regulatory T cells (dated by TCRdb to the late 2010s). Library prep was done by the immunoSEQ multiplex PCR assay. TCRdb stores this immuneACCESS table with in-frame sequences only. Part of the clones is absent; in the studies checked, under half of the shortfall reflects unresolved V genes, and no reason is known for the rest. Here the sample has around 100,000 clones; about 93% occur a single time. More than 10% of the sample is taken by the ten largest. Sequencing used non-Treg CD4+ T cells sorted from blood. Taken with the paper, the label for cell subset or site translates to: FACS-sorted unstimulated CD4+ non-regulatory T cells. The receptors shown here come from a human donor in good health.

V is TRBV7-6 and J is TRBJ2-1; tentatively, D is TRBD1 (5 bases). V gave up 5 bases and J gave up 4 bases, with 18 bases separating them. CDR3 size: 16 residues. Germline CDR1 SGHVS, CDR2 FNYEAQ. In nucleotides, the CDR3 is TGTGCCAGCAGCCGCCAGGACAATTTCGGGTACAATGAGCAGTTCTTC. Its translation is CASSRQDNFGYNEQFF.

This clone was seen a single time. V gene TRBV5-1 combines with J gene TRBJ2-5; no definite D call. Trimming took 2 bases from V and 4 from J, leaving 12 bases between them. Germline V gives CDR1 SGHRS, CDR2 YFSETQ. The CDR3 length is 14 residues. The DNA of the CDR3 is TGCGCCAGCAGCTTACCGGATCAACGAGAGACCCAGTACTTC. Protein product: CASSLPDQRETQYF.

This chain connects TRBV6-5 to TRBJ1-1; the D is unclear. Germline V gene lookup returns CDR1 MNHEY and CDR2 SVGAGI. This CDR3 comprises 15 residues. Between the trimmed V and J ends, which lost 0 bases and 4 bases, there was a span of 12 bases. The DNA of the CDR3 is TGTGCCAGCAGTTACTCTTGGGCGAGTGGCACTGAAGCTTTCTTT. This sequence encodes CASSYSWASGTEAFF.

The chain couples TRBV19 to TRBJ2-1; no reliable D call. The V gene lost 3 bases and the J gene lost 7 bases, with 13 bases spanning the gap. The CDR3 sequence is 14 residues long. The germline V gene has CDR1 LNHDA and CDR2 SQIVND (reference sequence). For the CDR3, the DNA is TGTGCCAGTAGTATTGCTTTGGTGGTGAATGAGCAGTTCTTC. It codes for CASSIALVVNEQFF.

The chain carries TRBV28 and TRBJ2-5; weak D call: TRBD1 (6 bases). Germline assignment: CDR1 MDHEN and CDR2 SYDVKM. Trimming took 6 bases from V and 4 from J, leaving 15 bases between them. The CDR3 has 14 amino acids. The CDR3 sequence is CASRGARGRETQYF. DNA of the CDR3: TGTGCCAGCAGGGGGGCGAGGGGGAGAGAGACCCAGTACTTC.

The chain is built from TRBV30 and TRBJ1-1; 12 nucleotides align to TRBD1. The J segment lost 0 bases and the V segment lost 2 bases, leaving 10 bases of the junction unmatched. The CDR3 spans 18 residues. Germline values: CDR1 GTSNPN, CDR2 SVGIG (reference sequence). The CDR3 DNA reads TGTGCCTGGAGTCGGGGAACGGGACAGGGGGCTATGAACACTGAAGCTTTCTTT. Protein: CAWSRGTGQGAMNTEAFF.

This sequence joins TRBV28 and TRBJ2-3; TRBD2 might be the D (6 bases). The CDR3 has 15 amino acids. With 6 bases removed from V and 0 bases from J, the gap between germline ends came to 13 bases. Germline values: CDR1 MDHEN, CDR2 SYDVKM. The CDR3 loop reads CASRQSGFSTDTQYF. The CDR3 DNA follows: TGTGCCAGCAGGCAAAGCGGGTTTAGCACAGATACGCAGTATTTT.

The chain links TRBV28 to TRBJ2-5, with D possibly called TRBD1 or TRBD2 (7 bases each). The DNA matches TRBJ2-7 better at its end, which makes the J call doubtful. Germline V gene data show CDR1 as MDHEN and CDR2 as SYDVKM. This CDR3 is 14 amino acids long. CDR3 bases: TGTGCCAGCAGCCCAGGGGGGGCTCTGTCCGAGCAGTACTTC. This gives the protein CASSPGGALSEQYF.

The V and J genes are TRBV7-9 and TRBJ2-2; D tentatively reads TRBD1 or TRBD2 (5 bases each). The CDR3 is 12 amino acids. Trimming removed 10 bases from V and 4 bases from J, with 10 bases in between. From germline, CDR1 is SEHNR and CDR2 FQNEAQ (reference sequence). The CDR3 sequence is CATRGGTGELFF. The CDR3 region has the DNA TGTGCCACCCGTGGGGGCACCGGGGAGCTGTTTTTT.

The chain uses TRBV10-3 and TRBJ2-5, with TRBD2 matching 9 bases. After removal of 8 bases from V and 3 bases from J, the junction contained 10 bases not matched to a gene. CDR3 size: 15 residues. Germline CDR1 ENHRY, CDR2 SYGVKD. The CDR3 DNA is TGTGCCATCCGAAGGGGCGGGAGGGCCGAAGAGACCCAGTACTTC. Encoded protein: CAIRRGGRAEETQYF.

The rearrangement joins TRBV19 to TRBJ2-2; D is possibly TRBD2 (6 bases). CDR1 and CDR2 from the germline V gene are LNHDA and SQIVND (reference sequence). V was shortened by 6 bases and J by 5 bases, with 19 bases between the two germline ends. CDR3 length: 16 residues. CDR3: CASSPLGRGYTGELFF. The CDR3 bases are TGTGCCAGTAGCCCACTGGGTCGGGGGTATACCGGGGAGCTGTTTTTT.

The chain employs TRBV19 and TRBJ1-5; D unclear. Per germline, CDR1 LNHDA and CDR2 SQIVND (reference sequence). The CDR3 contains 19 residues. The ends were cut back, 6 bases at V and 0 bases at J, with 24 bases in the middle. CDR3 amino acids: CASRTLAAGRRYSNQPQHF. CDR3 sequence (DNA): TGTGCCAGTAGGACGTTGGCGGCCGGAAGGCGGTATAGCAATCAGCCCCAGCATTTT.

The genes are TRBV7-9 and TRBJ1-5, with unresolved D. Between the trimmed V and J ends, which lost 1 base and 7 bases, there was a span of 14 bases. There are 15 residues in the CDR3. CDR1 is SEHNR, CDR2 FQNEAQ, per germline (reference sequence). CDR3: CASSLVGSLEQPQHF. DNA for the CDR3: TGTGCCAGCAGCTTAGTCGGCAGTCTCGAGCAGCCCCAGCATTTT.

This rearrangement joins TRBV10-1 to TRBJ2-2, with no clear D. Germline lookup yields CDR1 WNHNN and CDR2 SYGVQD (reference sequence). V lost 4 bases, J lost 7 bases, and 10 bases lay in between. The length of the CDR3 is 13 residues. CDR3 sequence: CASSGGSGGELFF. Written as DNA, the CDR3 is TGCGCCAGCAGTGGTGGGTCGGGCGGGGAGCTGTTTTTT.

V gene TRBV5-6 combines with J gene TRBJ1-4; 9 bases match TRBD1. This CDR3 spans 15 amino acids. V lost 1 base to trimming and J lost 3 bases; unmatched junction nucleotides: 1. Germline values: CDR1 SGHDT, CDR2 YYEEEE. The DNA of the CDR3 is TGTGCCAGCAGCTTGACAGGGGGCCCTAATGAAAAACTGTTTTTT. It translates to CASSLTGGPNEKLFF.

Ten or more counts support this clone. The chain combines TRBV7-2 with TRBJ1-5; 8 bases map to TRBD1. CDR3 length: 17 residues. Per germline, CDR1 SGHTA and CDR2 FQGNSA. Unmatched junction bases numbered 10, after V lost 4 bases and J lost 2 bases. This CDR3 is CASSSIQGGFGNQPQHF. The CDR3 DNA sequence: TGTGCCAGCAGCTCGATACAGGGGGGGTTCGGCAATCAGCCCCAGCATTTT.

The V and J genes are TRBV6-6 and TRBJ2-3, with 13 bases that match TRBD2. Germline CDR1 reads MNHNY; CDR2 reads SVGAGI (reference sequence). This CDR3 has 15 residues. V was pared by 8 bases and J by 4 bases, with 6 bases of the junction left unmatched. CDR3 sequence (DNA): TGTGCCAGCCGGTGGACTAGCGGGAGACCAGATACGCAGTATTTT. Encoded protein: CASRWTSGRPDTQYF.

The chain uses TRBV10-1 and TRBJ2-2; 8 nucleotides line up with TRBD2. This CDR3 region has 15 residues. Trimming cost V 2 bases and J 7 bases; bases outside gene matches: 6. The germline gives CDR1 WNHNN, CDR2 SYGVQD (reference sequence). This chain's CDR3 is CASSELLAGRGELFF. CDR3 in DNA: TGCGCCAGCAGTGAGCTTTTAGCGGGACGCGGGGAGCTGTTTTTT.

The genes are TRBV7-2 and TRBJ2-7; tentatively, D is TRBD1 (5 bases). V was trimmed by 0 bases and J by 2 bases, leaving 14 bases between them. Germline loops: CDR1 SGHTA, CDR2 FQGNSA. CDR3 length equals 16 residues. Here the CDR3 DNA reads TGTGCCAGCAGCTTAGCTGGCAGGGTGACAACCTACGAGCAGTACTTC. Translated: CASSLAGRVTTYEQYF.

Only one count was recorded for this clone. This chain connects TRBV7-8 to TRBJ1-2, with D possibly being TRBD1 (5 bases). CDR3 length: 14 amino acids. Trimming stripped 5 bases from V and 3 bases from J, with 13 bases between. Germline-derived CDR1 and CDR2 are SGHVS and FQNEAQ. In DNA form, the CDR3 reads TGTGCCAGCAGCCCGAGGCAGGGAGACTATGGCTACACCTTC. It specifies CASSPRQGDYGYTF.

This chain uses TRBV7-3 with TRBJ2-1; TRBD2 agrees at 11 bases. The germline gives CDR1 SGHTA, CDR2 FQGTGA. The V segment lost 1 base and the J segment 2 bases; nucleotides outside the gene matches: 7. The CDR3 runs 18 residues. The DNA of the CDR3 is TGTGCCAGCAGCTTAATCGGGGATAGCGGGAGGGCCTACAATGAGCAGTTCTTC. Translated: CASSLIGDSGRAYNEQFF.

V and J are TRBV18 and TRBJ2-6; 7 nucleotides align to TRBD1. The CDR3 totals 19 residues. Per the germline V gene, CDR1 is KGHSH and CDR2 is LQKENI. Losses at the gene ends were 5 bases for V and 0 bases for J; bases not matched to a gene: 13. CDR3 region: CASSTQTTGFGSGANVLTF. CDR3 DNA: TGTGCCAGCTCAACTCAGACGACAGGGTTCGGCTCTGGGGCCAACGTCCTGACTTTC. The whole variable domain, remainder taken from reference TRBV18 and TRBJ2-6, is NAGVMQNPRHLVRRRGQEARLRCSPMKGHSHVYWYRQLPEEGLKFMVYLQKENIIDESGMPKERFSAEFPKEGPSILRIQQVVRGDSAAYFCASSTQTTGFGSGANVLTFGAGSRLTVL.

To note about this clone: At one boundary the junction diverges from the germline segment, which might be a read error. The chain recombines TRBV7-7 with TRBJ2-2, with D unclear. CDR3 size: 13 residues. Germline V CDR1 and CDR2: SSHAT, FNYEAQ (reference sequence). The CDR3 bases are TGTGCTAGCAGCTTAGTTCCTCGCGGGGAGCTGTTTTTT. Amino acid sequence: CASSLVPRGELFF.

This clone is a singleton in its sample. The V call is TRBV19, the J call TRBJ2-3, with 8 bases matching TRBD1. The CDR3 totals 16 residues. J gave up 1 base and V 6 bases, and 9 bases lay outside the gene matches. The V gene's germline CDR1 is LNHDA and CDR2 SQIVND (reference sequence). This chain's CDR3 is CASRRLTGGGTDTQYF. In DNA form, the CDR3 reads TGTGCCAGTAGACGCCTCACAGGGGGTGGCACAGATACGCAGTATTTT.

The V and J genes are TRBV6-4 and TRBJ1-1, with TRBD1 identical over 9 bases. CDR1 and CDR2 from the germline V gene are MRHNA and SNTAGT. The V and J ends lost 3 bases and 7 bases, in that order; junction bases with no gene match: 9. The CDR3 contains 15 residues. The CDR3 DNA follows: TGTGCCAGCAGTGAAAAACAGGGGGCGAATTATGAAGCTTTCTTT. Translating gives CASSEKQGANYEAFF.

This clone was counted a few times. J is TRBJ1-1 and V is TRBV30; D gene unclear. This CDR3 has 11 residues. CDR1 is GTSNPN, CDR2 SVGIG, per germline (reference sequence). V shed 2 bases and J shed 6 bases, with 7 bases lying between them. CDR3 sequence (DNA): TGTGCCTGGAGTATCTTCCCTGAAGCTTTCTTT. It yields the protein CAWSIFPEAFF. The full variable domain, rest sourced from reference TRBV30 and TRBJ1-1, is SQTIHQWPATLVQPVGSPLSLECTVEGTSNPNLYWYRQAAGRGLQLLFYSVGIGQISSEVPQNLSASRPQDRQFILSSKKLLLSDSGFYLCAWSIFPEAFFGQGTRLTVV.

The V and J genes are TRBV6-5 and TRBJ2-7; weak D call: TRBD2 (5 bases). The CDR3 has 14 amino acids. V lost 5 bases and J 1 base, leaving 12 bases between the germline ends. The germline gives CDR1 MNHEY, CDR2 SVGAGI. The CDR3 sequence: CASSRPAASYEQYF. The CDR3 DNA sequence: TGTGCCAGCAGTCGGCCAGCGGCTTCCTACGAGCAGTACTTC.

Written as DNA, the CDR3 is TGTGCCAGCAGTCTGGGACTCCGGGGCAAAAACATTCAGTACTTC. Encoded protein: CASSLGLRGKNIQYF. The chain recombines TRBV28 with TRBJ2-4, with D possibly being TRBD2 (6 bases). Germline values: CDR1 MDHEN, CDR2 SYDVKM. V was trimmed by 5 bases and J by 3 bases, leaving 14 bases between them. The CDR3 length is 15 residues.

DNA for the CDR3: TGTGCCAGCAGCTTAGCGCTGGACAGGGGGTACGAGCAGTACTTC. It translates to CASSLALDRGYEQYF. The chain links TRBV7-2 to TRBJ2-7, with TRBD1 identical over 10 bases. The germline gives CDR1 SGHTA, CDR2 FQGNSA. Unmatched junction bases numbered 3, after V lost 0 bases and J lost 4 bases. The CDR3 is 15 amino acids.

The V call is TRBV5-6, the J call TRBJ2-7, with 9 positions matching TRBD1. This CDR3 has 16 residues. V shed 4 bases and J 2 bases; nucleotides not matched to a gene: 10. Germline values: CDR1 SGHDT, CDR2 YYEEEE. CDR3 nucleotide sequence: TGTGCCAGCAGCAGGGGACAGGGCCGTGGGACCTACGAGCAGTACTTC. This sequence encodes CASSRGQGRGTYEQYF.

This clone appeared once. The chain is built from TRBV10-3 and TRBJ1-5; D gene unclear. V shed 4 bases and J shed 3 bases, with 10 bases lying between them. The germline V gene has CDR1 ENHRY and CDR2 SYGVKD. CDR3 length: 14 amino acids. This CDR3 reads CAISAGLHNQPQHF. The CDR3 coding sequence is TGTGCCATCAGTGCGGGCCTCCACAATCAGCCCCAGCATTTT.

This rearrangement joins TRBV2 to TRBJ2-7, with TRBD1 identical over 7 bases. The germline V gene has CDR1 SNHLY and CDR2 FYNNEI. J was trimmed by 2 bases and V by 8 bases; bases with no gene match: 3. The CDR3 consists of 12 residues. The CDR3 nucleotides read TGTGCCAGCGGGACAGCGGCCTACGAGCAGTACTTC. Translated, it gives CASGTAAYEQYF.